The 5 T cell receptor beta chains given below trace back to one sample, sequenced in a study of PD-L1 blockade in urothelial cancer. The table came from immunoSEQ multiplex PCR; TCRdb's copy has only in-frame clones and leaves some out. The sample includes 100,000 to 150,000 clones, about 82% of them seen just once. This sample's time point: peripheral blood 6 weeks after treatment start. Source: PBMCs, taken around atezolizumab (anti-PD-L1) treatment. These receptors all stem from a man aged 45-65 years with urothelial cancer.

This chain joins TRBV7-2 and TRBJ2-7, with D tentatively TRBD2 (6 bases). This CDR3 is 14 amino acids long. The V end lost 0 bases, the J end lost 2 bases, and 8 bases lay between the germline ends. Looked up from germline, CDR1 is SGHTA and CDR2 is FQGNSA. The CDR3 DNA reads as TGTGCCAGCAGCTTAGCGGGAGGTCCCTACGAGCAGTACTTC. This encodes CASSLAGGPYEQYF.

The chain recombines TRBV20-1 with TRBJ2-5; D uncertain. Germline CDR1 DFQATT, CDR2 SNEGSKA (reference sequence). The CDR3 is 11 amino acids. The V end lost 3 bases, the J end lost 4 bases, and 6 bases lay between the germline ends. CDR3: CSARRSETQYF. CDR3 sequence (DNA): TGCAGTGCTAGGAGGTCAGAGACCCAGTACTTC.

The genes are TRBV4-1 and TRBJ1-3; D is unclear. The length of the CDR3 is 13 residues. Trimming removed 0 bases from V and 3 bases from J, with 3 bases in between. The germline CDR1 and CDR2 sequences are MGHRA and YSYEKL. CDR3 coding DNA: TGCGCCAGCAGCCAAGACCGTGGAAACACCATATATTTT. Encoded protein: CASSQDRGNTIYF.

This chain links TRBV7-2 with TRBJ2-7, with 8 nucleotides matching TRBD2. V lost 5 bases to trimming and J lost 2 bases; unmatched junction nucleotides: 5. Per germline, CDR1 SGHTA and CDR2 FQGNSA. The CDR3 totals 14 residues. The CDR3 region has the DNA TGTGCCAGCAGCGTCCGGGAGGGACCCTACGAGCAGTACTTC. As protein: CASSVREGPYEQYF.

The DNA for the CDR3 is TGTGCCAGCAATCTCGCGGGGGCAGGCCTTCCCTCCTATGGCTACACCTTC. It yields the protein CASNLAGAGLPSYGYTF. This sequence joins TRBV7-9 and TRBJ1-2, with D maybe TRBD1 (6 bases). Germline V gives CDR1 SEHNR, CDR2 FQNEAQ (reference sequence). The CDR3 length is 17 residues. Trimming pared 7 bases from V and 4 bases from J, leaving 25 bases between.